What follows describes a single T cell receptor beta chain. The antigen is unknown. Trimming removed 4 bases from V and 6 bases from J; junction bases left unmatched: 7. The CDR3 runs 14 residues. Germline-derived CDR1 and CDR2 are SGHNT and YYREEE (reference sequence). Sequencing targeted expressed TCRB transcripts, as all isolated RNA had been reverse transcribed. Using immunoSEQ multiplex PCR, the repertoire was profiled, and TCRdb retains in-frame clones only, with some absent. The sample has around 240,000 clones, roughly two thirds seen once; the top ten hold 0.053%. These data originate in a study of beta chain features in type 1 diabetes. As for the study in general: All of the samples together had some 99 million sorted cells examined.

Study-level findings and limits: Naive, central memory and Treg TCRB repertoires seemed to resemble each other more closely in patients than they did in healthy donors. The question left open here concerned HLA type influencing TCRB rearrangement.

The genes are TRBV5-4 and TRBJ2-3; 8 bases are a match to TRBD2. Sequenced input: naive CD4+ T cells from blood. This clonotype was sampled from a man aged 25-45 years in good health. CDR3 DNA sequence: TGTGCCAGCAGCCCGCGGGGGGCCGGGGATACGCAGTATTTT. Its protein is CASSPRGAGDTQYF.